This T cell receptor (beta chain) was found in a study of cytomegalovirus exposure and HLA in healthy donors. Study background: The roughly 700 first-cohort repertoires shared a platform with the 120 validation repertoires, as reported in a later analysis. Findings and limits, study-wide: Some TCR beta chains (roughly 150 of them) were listed as cytomegalovirus-associated. Most TCRs appeared rarely, but some public TCRs recurred in many donors. Both high specificity and high sensitivity reportedly marked the classifier's diagnosis of cytomegalovirus status.

For this clone: Its antigen is not known.

Clones were sequenced by immunoSEQ multiplex PCR, and TCRdb holds only the in-frame ones, with some missing. In the table there are hundreds of thousands of clones, roughly 87% of which are singletons. The specimen was PBMCs. This sequence was found in a woman in her twenties or thirties in good health and CMV-seronegative.

This chain's CDR3 is CASSIDRGHYEQYF. CDR3 DNA: TGTGCCAGCAGCATAGACAGGGGGCACTACGAGCAGTACTTC. This chain joins TRBV7-3 and TRBJ2-7, with TRBD1 identical over 10 bases. This CDR3 comprises 14 residues. The ends lost 5 bases at V and 3 bases at J; junction bases unmatched: 4. CDR1 and CDR2 from the germline V gene are SGHTA and FQGTGA.